This T cell receptor beta chain appears in the sequencing data of a study of tissue T cells after allogeneic stem cell transplantation. For the study at large: Every graft-versus-host disease patient had gastrointestinal disease and got several lines of graft-versus-host disease therapy.

CDR3 sequences, V/J genes, frequencies and template counts came from survey-depth TCRbeta sequencing. TCRdb keeps only in-frame clones here, not all; method: immunoSEQ multiplex PCR. This sample has about 26,000 clones; about 89% occur once, and the top ten carry roughly 2%. As to this clone: Its matching antigen is unknown.

Trimming shortened V by 5 bases and J by 13 bases, and 24 bases separated the two germline ends. The CDR3 totals 14 residues. Germline CDR1 is MNHEY and CDR2 is SVGEGT. Study observations and caveats: In patients and mice, blood and spleen missed much of tissue repertoire. Alloreactivity or antigen specificity of tissue TCRs was not determined; some clones might be host cells.

V usage is TRBV6-2 or TRBV6-3 and J usage is TRBJ2-7; D unclear. The clonotype was recovered from an older male donor who later had graft-versus-host disease after an allogeneic stem cell transplant. This specimen consisted of blood, obtained before transplantation. CDR3: CASSPYQYPPTGYF. CDR3 sequence (DNA): TGTGCCAGCAGTCCATACCAGTACCCCCCGACTGGTTACTTC.